This is a list of T cell receptor beta chains from one sample in a study of cytomegalovirus exposure and HLA in healthy donors. This table comes from immunoSEQ multiplex PCR, and its TCRdb copy is limited to in-frame clones, with some not included. The table includes 200,000 or so clones, roughly 81% detected once. The sample taken for sequencing was PBMCs. The receptors originated from a woman in her twenties or thirties in good health and CMV-seropositive. Each CDR3 is given with its conserved first and last residue. The D gene is left open where the match is weak. For some rows the clone size is stated as once, few or many, or as a class when expanded; others skip it.

NA	TRBV11-1	NA	TRBJ1-2	CASSPGQTYGYTF	TGTGCCAGCAGCCCTGGACAGACCTATGGCTACACCTTC
NA	TRBV2	few	TRBJ2-7	CASSVLQIYEQYF	TGTGCCAGCAGTGTATTACAGATCTACGAGCAGTACTTC
NA	TRBV7-9	NA	TRBJ1-1	CASSLLGGGGTEAFF	TGTGCCAGCAGCTTACTGGGGGGCGGGGGCACTGAAGCTTTCTTT
TRBD1	TRBV30	once	TRBJ1-2	CAWSSTGQYYGYTF	TGTGCCTGGAGCTCAACGGGACAGTACTATGGCTACACCTTC
NA	TRBV7-2	NA	TRBJ2-2	CASSLAGGANTGELFF	TGTGCCAGCAGCTTAGCGGGGGGGGCTAACACCGGGGAGCTGTTTTTT
NA	TRBV2	NA	TRBJ2-5	CASSAPKAGIEETQYF	TGTGCCAGCAGTGCCCCAAAGGCAGGGATTGAAGAGACCCAGTACTTC
NA	TRBV6-5	NA	TRBJ2-7	CASSYGTLEIYEQYF	TGTGCCAGCAGTTACGGGACTCTGGAGATCTACGAGCAGTACTTC
TRBD2	TRBV6-1	NA	TRBJ2-3	CASRARGGDTQYF	TGTGCCAGCAGGGCCCGGGGGGGAGATACGCAGTATTTT
NA	TRBV28	NA	TRBJ1-1	CASKMRNTEAFF	TGTGCCAGCAAGATGCGGAACACTGAAGCTTTCTTT
TRBD1	TRBV5-4	NA	TRBJ2-2	CASSSIRTGAGELFF	TGTGCCAGCAGCTCAATAAGGACAGGGGCCGGGGAGCTGTTTTTT
TRBD2	TRBV7-3	NA	TRBJ2-1	CASSLGGNGRGREQFF	TGTGCCAGCAGCTTAGGGGGCAACGGGAGGGGGAGGGAGCAGTTCTTC
TRBD2	TRBV5-4	NA	TRBJ2-3	CASSFSAGEADTQYF	TGTGCCAGCAGCTTCTCAGCGGGGGAGGCAGATACGCAGTATTTT
TRBD1	TRBV27	NA	TRBJ1-3	CASRGTAGNTIYF	TGTGCCAGCAGGGGGACAGCTGGAAACACCATATATTTT
NA	TRBV15	NA	TRBJ2-3	CATSPRFKTGFGADTQYF	TGTGCCACCAGCCCCCGATTTAAAACAGGGTTTGGCGCAGATACGCAGTATTTT
TRBD2	TRBV5-4	NA	TRBJ2-7	CASSLSSGRYEQYF	TGTGCCAGCAGCTTAAGTAGCGGGAGGTACGAGCAGTACTTC
TRBD1	TRBV4-3	NA	TRBJ1-2	CASSGGTASNYGYTF	TGCGCCAGCAGCGGCGGGACAGCATCTAACTATGGCTACACCTTC
NA	TRBV18	NA	TRBJ1-1	CASSPSRGGTEAFF	TGTGCCAGCTCACCAAGTAGGGGCGGCACTGAAGCTTTCTTT
NA	TRBV6-5	once	TRBJ1-2	CASSYTVGRGGGYTF	TGTGCCAGCAGTTACACCGTTGGCCGGGGAGGGGGCTACACCTTC
TRBD1	TRBV28	NA	TRBJ1-2	CASSVTGTGVYGYTF	TGTGCCAGCAGCGTTACCGGGACAGGGGTATATGGCTACACCTTC